The 22 T cell receptor beta chains given below trace back to one sample, sequenced in a study of CD4 T cells in relation to SARS-CoV-2 and coronaviruses. Some clones are missing from TCRdb's copy, which holds only in-frame ones; the method was immunoSEQ multiplex PCR. The sample carries approximately 25,000 clones, over 70% recorded once. The antigens of these receptors remain unknown. Before the COVID-19 pandemic, during about 2011-2019, CD4+ T cells were taken from unexposed donors. Isolation of CD4+ T cells took place after nine to ten days in culture. Sequenced input: CD4+ T cells from PBMCs, cultured in vitro. All receptors come from a human donor in good health.

This chain uses TRBV12-5 with TRBJ2-1, with 8 bases that match TRBD2. Germline CDR1 LGHNT, CDR2 FRNRAP. There are 18 residues in the CDR3. Germline trimming cut 0 bases from V and 6 bases from J; bases unmatched to any gene: 13. CDR3 sequence (DNA): TGTGCTAGTGGTTTGGTACTGGACGGGAGGGCCTGGGTCAATGAGCAGTTCTTC. Translating gives CASGLVLDGRAWVNEQFF. Full variable domain (outside the CDR3, taken from reference TRBV12-5 and TRBJ2-1): DARVTQTPRHKVTEMGQEVTMRCQPILGHNTVFWYRQTMMQGLELLAYFRNRAPLDDSGMPKDRFSAEMPDATLATLKIQPSEPRDSAVYFCASGLVLDGRAWVNEQFFGPGTRLTVL.

This clone was counted a single time. This chain links TRBV7-9 with TRBJ1-5; weak D call: TRBD1 (6 bases). The V end was cut by 5 bases, the J end by 3 bases, with 14 bases between. There are 15 residues in the CDR3. Germline-derived CDR1 and CDR2 are SEHNR and FQNEAQ (reference sequence). The CDR3 protein is CASSQGQGNNQPQHF. The DNA of the CDR3 is TGTGCCAGCAGCCAGGGCCAGGGGAACAATCAGCCCCAGCATTTT.

The genes are TRBV7-8 and TRBJ1-1; TRBD1 aligns across 7 bases. The germline V gene encodes CDR1 SGHVS and CDR2 FQNEAQ. V shed 6 bases, J shed 1 base, and the junction held 2 bases outside the gene matches. CDR3 length: 13 amino acids. CDR3 bases: TGTGCCAGCAGGGGACAGCCGAACACTGAAGCTTTCTTT. Translated: CASRGQPNTEAFF. The full variable domain, rest sourced from reference TRBV7-8 and TRBJ1-1, is GAGVSQSPRYKVAKRGQDVALRCDPISGHVSLFWYQQALGQGPEFLTYFQNEAQLDKSGLPSDRFFAERPEGSVSTLKIQRTQQEDSAVYLCASRGQPNTEAFFGQGTRLTVV.

The chain combines TRBV7-8 with TRBJ2-7, with 11 positions matching TRBD2. The trim removed 5 bases at V and 7 bases at J, leaving 13 bases unmatched. The CDR3 totals 16 residues. Germline-derived CDR1 and CDR2 are SGHVS and FQNEAQ. The CDR3 DNA reads as TGTGCCAGCAGCCTCACATCACTAGCGGGAGTAAATGAGCAGTACTTC. Residues: CASSLTSLAGVNEQYF.

This CDR3 is CASSFHLKTSGYEQYF. Here the CDR3 DNA reads TGTGCCAGCAGTTTCCACCTTAAGACTAGCGGCTACGAGCAGTACTTC. V and J are TRBV28 and TRBJ2-7; 9 bases line up with TRBD2. Germline CDR1 is MDHEN and CDR2 is SYDVKM. The CDR3 consists of 16 residues. V trimming: 3 bases; J trimming: 3 bases; junction bases outside the gene matches: 9.

The chain is built from TRBV27 and TRBJ1-5; D gene ambiguous. Germline assignment: CDR1 MNHEY and CDR2 SMNVEV (reference sequence). CDR3 length: 13 amino acids. V lost 3 bases and J 9 bases, leaving 12 bases between the germline ends. This chain's CDR3 is CASSFDNRGPQHF. The CDR3 nucleotides read TGTGCCAGCAGTTTTGACAATCGCGGGCCCCAGCATTTT.

This clone appeared once. The chain carries TRBV19 and TRBJ1-5, with D hard to call. Trimming left V 3 bases short and J 3 bases short, with 12 bases between. The germline CDR1 and CDR2 sequences are LNHDA and SQIVND (reference sequence). This CDR3 region has 15 residues. The CDR3 DNA is TGTGCCAGTAGTATTTTGGGTTTTAACAATCAGCCCCAGCATTTT. It specifies CASSILGFNNQPQHF.

J is TRBJ1-3 and V is TRBV5-6; D is possibly TRBD1 (5 bases). Germline V lookup: CDR1 SGHDT, CDR2 YYEEEE. CDR3 length: 16 amino acids. Trimming left V 3 bases short and J 4 bases short, with 17 bases between. The DNA of the CDR3 is TGTGCCAGCAGCTCCGAAGGGCTTGAGGGGGGAAACACCATATATTTT. Translating it yields CASSSEGLEGGNTIYF.

The rearrangement links TRBV5-1 to TRBJ1-6; perhaps TRBD1 as D (5 bases). Germline V CDR1 and CDR2: SGHRS, YFSETQ. V was clipped by 5 bases and J by 8 bases, with 17 bases between them. This CDR3 contains 15 residues. CDR3 DNA: TGCGCCAGCAGATTCTACACCGGAGGGGATTCACCCCTCCACTTT. Residues: CASRFYTGGDSPLHF.

CDR3 sequence (DNA): TGTGCCAGCAGCTTCACCCCAACTAGCAATGAGCAGTTCTTC. It is translated as CASSFTPTSNEQFF. This chain links TRBV5-8 with TRBJ2-1; possibly TRBD2 for D (5 bases). Germline CDR1 SGHTS, CDR2 YDEGEE. The CDR3 consists of 14 residues. Trimming removed 2 bases from V and 6 bases from J, with 12 bases in between. Full variable domain (missing parts from reference TRBV5-8 and TRBJ2-1): EAGVTQSPTHLIKTRGQQATLRCSPISGHTSVYWYQQALGLGLQFLLWYDEGEERNRGNFPPRFSGRQFPNYSSELNVNALELEDSALYLCASSFTPTSNEQFFGPGTRLTVL.

The J gene is TRBJ2-3, the V gene TRBV9; D uncertain. The CDR3 is made up of 15 amino acids. Germline V gene lookup returns CDR1 SGDLS and CDR2 YYNGEE. The V gene lost 0 bases and the J gene lost 2 bases, with 10 bases spanning the gap. The CDR3 is CASSVVIGTTDTQYF. The CDR3 coding sequence is TGTGCCAGCAGCGTAGTGATCGGCACCACAGATACGCAGTATTTT.

J is TRBJ2-3 and V is TRBV10-1; D gene ambiguous. Deletions cut 5 bases from V and 2 bases from J, with 5 bases between. The length of the CDR3 is 12 residues. Germline V gene sequence: CDR1 WNHNN, CDR2 SYGVQD (reference sequence). The CDR3 loop is CASSIDTDTQYF. The CDR3 coding sequence is TGCGCCAGCAGTATCGACACAGATACGCAGTATTTT.

Here the CDR3 DNA reads TGCGCCAGCAGCTTGGTGGCCAGCGACTATGGCTACACCTTC. This encodes CASSLVASDYGYTF. V and J are TRBV5-1 and TRBJ1-2, with D unclear. This CDR3 has 14 amino acids. V lost 0 bases and J 3 bases, leaving 9 bases between the germline ends. Germline CDR1 is SGHRS and CDR2 is YFSETQ.

The gene calls are TRBV5-1 and TRBJ2-6, with unresolved D. CDR3 length: 17 amino acids. Germline V gene lookup returns CDR1 SGHRS and CDR2 YFSETQ. V shed 0 bases and J shed 1 base, with 11 bases lying between them. The CDR3 DNA reads TGCGCCAGCAGCTTGGGGGTTTTTCAATCTGGGGCCAACGTCCTGACTTTC. Its protein is CASSLGVFQSGANVLTF.

The gene calls are TRBV28 and TRBJ2-2; 9 bases line up with TRBD2. V was pared by 6 bases and J by 0 bases, with 11 bases of the junction left unmatched. Germline V gene lookup returns CDR1 MDHEN and CDR2 SYDVKM. There are 18 residues in the CDR3. The CDR3 region has the DNA TGTGCCAGCAGCCATGAGACTAGCGGCCGACCGAACACCGGGGAGCTGTTTTTT. This gives the protein CASSHETSGRPNTGELFF.

The V call is TRBV7-9, the J call TRBJ1-1; D is uncertain. Germline V gene sequence: CDR1 SEHNR, CDR2 FQNEAQ (reference sequence). Trimming pared 3 bases from V and 4 bases from J, leaving 6 bases between. The CDR3 loop spans 12 amino acids. CDR3 bases: TGTGCCAGCAGCTTTTCGGGCACTGAAGCTTTCTTT. It codes for CASSFSGTEAFF.

The chain recombines TRBV6-1 with TRBJ2-7; perhaps TRBD1 as D (5 bases). Germline CDR1 MNHNS, CDR2 SASEGT. The germline V and J ends were trimmed by 2 bases and 3 bases, with 14 bases remaining between them. CDR3 size: 15 residues. In DNA form, the CDR3 reads TGTGCCAGCAGTGAAACGGCTTCAGGGATCTACGAGCAGTACTTC. This translates into CASSETASGIYEQYF.

V is TRBV10-3 and J is TRBJ2-5, with D perhaps given as TRBD1 or TRBD2 (5 bases each). V was shortened by 10 bases and J by 5 bases, with 23 bases between the two germline ends. CDR1 is ENHRY and CDR2 is SYGVKD in the germline V gene. CDR3 length equals 15 residues. The DNA of the CDR3 is TGTGCCACCGGGAAACAGGCCACCCTCAGGGAGACCCAGTACTTC. Its translation: CATGKQATLRETQYF.

The gene calls are TRBV28 and TRBJ2-5; TRBD2 aligns across 9 bases. CDR1 and CDR2 from the germline V gene are MDHEN and SYDVKM. The CDR3 is 15 residues long. Germline trimming cut 5 bases from V and 5 bases from J; bases unmatched to any gene: 9. In DNA form, the CDR3 reads TGTGCCAGCAGTCCGATTTCCGGGACTAGCGAGACCCAGTACTTC. Amino acid sequence: CASSPISGTSETQYF.

J is TRBJ1-1 and V is TRBV5-5, with TRBD1 as a possible D gene (5 bases). Trimming removed 4 bases at V and 1 base at J, with 20 bases between. Germline V gene data show CDR1 as SGHKS and CDR2 as YYEKEE (reference sequence). CDR3 length: 17 residues. In DNA form, the CDR3 reads TGTGCCAGCAGCCCATCTATGGGGTCCCAGGGGAACACTGAAGCTTTCTTT. Amino acid sequence: CASSPSMGSQGNTEAFF.

The chain employs TRBV19 and TRBJ2-6; D remains unclear. The CDR3 is made up of 15 amino acids. Deletions cut 7 bases from V and 2 bases from J, with 12 bases between. Germline V gene lookup returns CDR1 LNHDA and CDR2 SQIVND (reference sequence). DNA of the CDR3: TGTGCCAGTATCCCTACATTAGCTGGGGCCAACGTCCTGACTTTC. Translation gives CASIPTLAGANVLTF.

The rearrangement links TRBV5-1 to TRBJ2-2; TRBD1 matches at 8 bases. Germline CDR1 is SGHRS and CDR2 is YFSETQ. This CDR3 spans 15 amino acids. The ends lost 8 bases at V and 4 bases at J; junction bases unmatched: 10. CDR3 loop: CASSNGQGGTGELFF. In DNA, the CDR3 is TGCGCCAGTTCGAACGGACAGGGAGGCACCGGGGAGCTGTTTTTT.